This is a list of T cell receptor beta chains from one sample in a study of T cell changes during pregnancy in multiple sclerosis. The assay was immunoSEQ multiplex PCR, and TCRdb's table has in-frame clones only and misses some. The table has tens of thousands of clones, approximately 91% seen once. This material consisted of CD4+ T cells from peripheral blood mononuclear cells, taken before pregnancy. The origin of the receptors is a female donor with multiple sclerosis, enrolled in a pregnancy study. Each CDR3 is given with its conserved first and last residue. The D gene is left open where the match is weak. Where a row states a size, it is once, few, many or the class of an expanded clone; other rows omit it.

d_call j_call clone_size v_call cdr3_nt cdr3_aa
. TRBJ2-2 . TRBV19 TGTGCCAGTAGCCCCCGAAATGCGGTAGGAAACACCGGGGAGCTGTTTTTT CASSPRNAVGNTGELFF
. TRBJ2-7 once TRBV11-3 TGTGCCAGCAGCTTAGGATCGGGGGTAGGGGACGAGCAGTACTTC CASSLGSGVGDEQYF
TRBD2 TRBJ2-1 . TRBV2 TGTGCCCGACGGACTAGGAGGGGTCACAATGAGCAGTTCTTC CARRTRRGHNEQFF
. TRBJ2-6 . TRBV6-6 TGTGCCAGCAGTCCCACTGTCTCGGGGGCCAACGTCCTGACTTTC CASSPTVSGANVLTF
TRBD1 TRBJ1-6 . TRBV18 TGTGCCAGCTCACTCTCCAGGGGGAATTCACCCCTCCACTTT CASSLSRGNSPLHF
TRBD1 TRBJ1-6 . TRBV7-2 TGTGCCAGCAGCCTAAGACAGGGGTTGAATTCACCCCTCCACTTT CASSLRQGLNSPLHF
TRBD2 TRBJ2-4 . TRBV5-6 TGTGCCAGCAGTTCGGGACTAGCGGGGAGCATAGCAACCAAAAACATTCAGTACTTC CASSSGLAGSIATKNIQYF
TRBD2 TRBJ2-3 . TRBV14 TGTGCCAGCAGCCCACTAGCGGGGCGCACAGATACGCAGTATTTT CASSPLAGRTDTQYF
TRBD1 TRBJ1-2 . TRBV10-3 TGTGCCATGAAACAGGGGGCCGCTAACTATGGCTACACCTTC CAMKQGAANYGYTF
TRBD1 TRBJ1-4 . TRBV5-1 TGCGCCAGCAGCGGGGGACAGGGCAGCGAAAAACTGTTTTTT CASSGGQGSEKLFF
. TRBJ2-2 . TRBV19 TGTGCCAGTAGTATTAAGGCTTCCAGACTTGTCACCGGGGAGCTGTTTTTT CASSIKASRLVTGELFF
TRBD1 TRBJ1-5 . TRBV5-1 TGCGCCAGCAGCTTGGAAGGGGTGACAGGGGGACATCAGCCCCAGCATTTT CASSLEGVTGGHQPQHF
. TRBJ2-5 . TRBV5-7 TGTGCCAGCGGGGACCTGCGGGGGCCCTTCCAAGAGACCCAGTACTTC CASGDLRGPFQETQYF
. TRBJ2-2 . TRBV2 TGTGCCAGCAGTGTTGGGGCCAGAGCCGGGGAGCTGTTTTTT CASSVGARAGELFF
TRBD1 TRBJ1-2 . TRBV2 TGTGCCAGCAGCATGCGGGGACAGGGATCCGGCTACACCTTC CASSMRGQGSGYTF
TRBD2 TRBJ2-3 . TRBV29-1 TGCACCGTCCGGGACACGGGGGGGGCAGATACGCAGTATTTT CTVRDTGGADTQYF
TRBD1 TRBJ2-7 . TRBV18 TGTGCCAGCTCACCTTTTTCGACCGGGACAGGGGAGAACGAGCAGTACTTC CASSPFSTGTGENEQYF
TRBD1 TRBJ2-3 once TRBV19 TGTGCCAGTAGTAGTAACAGGGGAACAGATACGCAGTATTTT CASSSNRGTDTQYF
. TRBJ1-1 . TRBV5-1 TGCGCCACCACCCGCTGGAGGTCGAGGGACACTGAAGCTTTCTTT CATTRWRSRDTEAFF
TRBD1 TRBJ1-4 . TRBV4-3 TGCGCCAGCAGCGCCAGACAGGGGGCCATGGGGGAAAAACTGTTTTTT CASSARQGAMGEKLFF
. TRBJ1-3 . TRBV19 TGTGCCAGTAGTATATCATCGGGGGCTGGAAACACCATATATTTT CASSISSGAGNTIYF
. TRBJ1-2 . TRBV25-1 TGTGCCAGCAGTGAGCCCATACCAGGGCGAGATGGCTACACCTTC CASSEPIPGRDGYTF
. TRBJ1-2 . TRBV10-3 TGTGCCATCAGCGGGCGGACTGACTATGGCTACACCTTC CAISGRTDYGYTF
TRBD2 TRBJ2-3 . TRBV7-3 TGTGCCAGCAGCTTAATAGCGGGGAGCACAGATACGCAGTATTTT CASSLIAGSTDTQYF
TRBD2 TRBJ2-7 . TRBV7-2 TGTGCCAGCAGCTTATTCCAGCAGCGGGGCGAGCAGTACTTC CASSLFQQRGEQYF
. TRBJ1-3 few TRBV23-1 TGCGCCAGCAGTCAATCTAATATCGACAGCGTCTCTGGAAACACCATATATTTT CASSQSNIDSVSGNTIYF
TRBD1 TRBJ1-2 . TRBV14 TGTGCCAGCAGCCAAGCAGGACAGGGTTCGGGCTACACCTTC CASSQAGQGSGYTF
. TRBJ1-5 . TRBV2 TGTGCCAGCAGTGAAGCTCGCGGGGCAGTTGGCAATCAGCCCCAGCATTTT CASSEARGAVGNQPQHF
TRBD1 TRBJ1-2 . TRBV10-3 TGTGCCATCAGCCCAGGGGGCACTGGCTACACCTTC CAISPGGTGYTF
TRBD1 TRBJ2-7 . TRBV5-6 TGTGCCAGCAGCTCCCCGACAGGGGATCTCTACGAGCAGTACTTC CASSSPTGDLYEQYF
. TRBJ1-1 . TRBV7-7 TGTGCTAGCAGCCCCTTCCAGGGGTCTGAAGCTTTCTTT CASSPFQGSEAFF
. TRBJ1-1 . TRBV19 TGTGCCAGTAGTCACGGCGGGGGCACGAACACTGAAGCTTTCTTT CASSHGGGTNTEAFF
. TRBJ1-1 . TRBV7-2 TGTGCCAGCAGCTTAGCATGGTCGGGGAATGAAGCTTTCTTT CASSLAWSGNEAFF
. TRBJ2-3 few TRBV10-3 TGTGCCATCAGTGTAGAAGAGGAGGGAGATACGCAGTATTTT CAISVEEEGDTQYF
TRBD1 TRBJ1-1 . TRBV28 TGTGCCAGCACGGAGGGGGCGGAAGCTTTCTTT CASTEGAEAFF
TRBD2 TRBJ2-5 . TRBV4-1 TGCGCCAGCAGTCAAGTATGGGGGGGCCAAGAGACCCAGTACTTC CASSQVWGGQETQYF
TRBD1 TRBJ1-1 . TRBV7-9 TGTGCCAGCAGCTTAGCGAGGGGGCGAACTGAAGCTTTCTTT CASSLARGRTEAFF
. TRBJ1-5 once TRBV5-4 TGTGCCAGCAGCTTGAGAGTGACAGGCGCCAATCAGCCCCAGCATTTT CASSLRVTGANQPQHF
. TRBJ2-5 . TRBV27 TGTGCCAGCAGATTTTATGGGGGGATCCAAGAGACCCAGTACTTC CASRFYGGIQETQYF
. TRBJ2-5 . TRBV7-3 TGTGCCAGCAGCTTAACAGCGGGCGGGGAGACCCAGTACTTC CASSLTAGGETQYF
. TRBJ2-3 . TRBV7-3 TGTGCCAGCAGCTTTATAGGGGGAAGTACAGATACGCAGTATTTT CASSFIGGSTDTQYF
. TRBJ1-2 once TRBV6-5 TGTGCCAGCAGGAGCCCGGGGGGGCGCATCGGCTACACCTTC CASRSPGGRIGYTF
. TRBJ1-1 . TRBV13 TGTGCCAGCAGCCGTCGGAGGGGCACTGAAGCTTTCTTT CASSRRRGTEAFF
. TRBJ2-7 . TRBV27 TGTGCCAGCAGTTACGACAGTGAGTACGAGCAGTACTTC CASSYDSEYEQYF
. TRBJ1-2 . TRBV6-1 TGTGCCAGCAGTTCTTCTCCAGGGGGCTACACCTTC CASSSSPGGYTF
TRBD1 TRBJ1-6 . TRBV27 TGTGCCAGCAGTCCGGGACAGGGTGTCTCCTATAATTCACCCCTCCACTTT CASSPGQGVSYNSPLHF
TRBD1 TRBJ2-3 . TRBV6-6 TGTGCCAGCAACGCCGGGACAGGTCCAGATACGCAGTATTTT CASNAGTGPDTQYF